This T cell receptor beta chain was captured by sequencing in a study of radiotherapy plus CTLA-4 blockade in lung cancer. Overall study context: There were objective responses in 15% to 20% of patients, and around 32% had disease control. Whole-study results and caveats: Radiotherapy plus ipilimumab was followed by expansion in blood of tumor-derived TCR clones.

Libraries were prepared by immunoSEQ multiplex PCR; TCRdb keeps only in-frame clonotypes and omits some of them. The sample lists 60,000 to 75,000 clones, 70% to 80% occurring once. The CDR3 has 15 residues. CDR1 is MDHEN, CDR2 SYDVKM, per germline. Losses at the gene ends were 1 base for V and 1 base for J; bases not matched to a gene: 1. Details on this clone: Its target is unknown.

The sequencing used peripheral blood, collected from a patient treated with radiotherapy plus ipilimumab. V is TRBV28 and J is TRBJ1-1, with TRBD1 matching over 9 bases. The clonotype was recovered from a human donor with non-small cell lung cancer whose response to radiotherapy plus ipilimumab could not be evaluated. Some clones in this sample may be carry-over from other donors' samples. The CDR3 DNA sequence: TGTGCCAGCAGTTTATCGGACAGGGGGAACACTGAAGCTTTCTTT. It translates to CASSLSDRGNTEAFF.